This T cell receptor (beta chain) was sequenced during a study of shared clonotypes between healthy human individuals. The data were produced by immunoSEQ multiplex PCR, yet TCRdb's version contains in-frame clones alone and is incomplete. The data hold millions of clones, with 90% to 95% observed a single time. On this clone itself: A much bigger clone sits one base away, suggesting this may be a read error. Other DNA sequences in this sample translate to the same CDR3.

With 6 bases removed from V and 1 base from J, the gap between germline ends came to 3 bases. The CDR3 is 11 amino acids. Germline-derived CDR1 and CDR2 are ENHRY and SYGVKD. V usage is TRBV10-3 and J usage is TRBJ1-1, with D uncertain. This TCR was sampled from a man in his late teens or twenties in good health. The sequenced sample was naive CD4+ T cells sorted from blood. The subset was: CD45RA+ positively selected. The CDR3 DNA is TGTGCCATCAGGACGAACACTGAAGCTTTCTTT. Translated, it gives CAIRTNTEAFF.